The 32 T cell receptor beta chains below all came from one sample that was sequenced in a study of breast tumors, draining lymph nodes, adjacent tissues. Samples came from axillary lymph nodes draining the breast cancer. TCRdb reprocessed the multiplex PCR reads with MiXCR, giving one entry per CDR3 protein. The sample lists approximately 130,000 distinct CDR3 sequences, about 20% seen once, with more than 2.5% in the top ten. Sequencing used axillary lymph node tissue. These receptors originate from a female donor with breast cancer. Some clones in this sample may be carry-over from other donors' samples.

The table lists this clonotype with a few counts. The rearrangement uses TRBV3-1 and TRBJ2-3; no clear D gene. The CDR3 is made up of 13 amino acids. Trimming removed 1 base from V and 6 bases from J, with 8 bases in between. In germline, CDR1 is LGHDT, CDR2 YNNKEL (reference sequence). CDR3 amino acids: CASSQGLGDTQYF. CDR3 nucleotide sequence: TGTGCCAGCAGCCAAGGCCTTGGGGATACGCAGTATTTT.

With respect to this clonotype: A much larger clone differs by one base, so this may be a read error. The CDR3 ends on some other residue instead of the conserved phenylalanine or tryptophan, so this is likely a read error. No DNA is shown, since the ends of the CDR3 on it are uncertain; the CDR3 is the one TCRdb lists. The chain uses TRBV5-6 and TRBJ1-2; the D call in the table, TRBD1, was not verified against the DNA. Germline assignment: CDR1 SGHDT and CDR2 YYEEEE. The CDR3 region is 12 residues in length, termini included. The CDR3 loop reads CASSPGTVGFAL.

As concerns this clonotype: A read error may explain this, as a much larger clone is one base away. This sequence joins TRBV10-2 and TRBJ1-4; D is uncertain. Trimming left V 11 bases short and J 7 bases short, with 17 bases between. Germline V CDR1 and CDR2: WSHSY, SAAADI. CDR3 size: 13 residues. CDR3 in DNA: TGCGCCTCCCGCAAGGTGCGTACTGAAAAACTGTTTTTT. Its protein product is CASRKVRTEKLFF.

This clonotype was seen just once. The germline gene is not matched at one end of the junction; a read error may be the cause. This sequence joins TRBV28 and TRBJ1-6; D unclear. The CDR3 has 14 residues. In germline, CDR1 is MDHEN, CDR2 SYDVKM. The CDR3 DNA follows: TGTGCCAGCAGTTTAGCGGCTTATAATCCACCCCTCCACTTT. Translated, it gives CASSLAAYNPPLHF.

Ten or more counts support this clonotype. This chain joins TRBV7-2 and TRBJ2-3; D may be TRBD2 (6 bases). Trimming took 6 bases from V and 4 from J, leaving 14 bases between them. Germline assignment: CDR1 SGHTA and CDR2 FQGNSA. CDR3 length: 14 amino acids. The CDR3 protein is CASRPGTAADTQYF. DNA for the CDR3: TGTGCCAGCAGGCCGGGGACTGCTGCAGATACGCAGTATTTT. Filled out from reference TRBV7-2 and TRBJ2-3, the complete variable domain reads GAGVSQSPSNKVTEKGKDVELRCDPISGHTALYWYRQSLGQGLEFLIYFQGNSAPDKSGLPSDRFSAERTGGSVSTLTIQRTQQEDSAVYLCASRPGTAADTQYFGPGTRLTVL.

Comment on this clonotype: This may come from a read error, since a much larger clone is one base off. As the CDR3 is not closed by the conserved phenylalanine or tryptophan, this likely results from a read error. V usage is TRBV18 and J usage is TRBJ1-2; D gene ambiguous. The CDR3 totals 14 residues. The V end lost 2 bases, the J end lost 1 base, and 8 bases lay between the germline ends. The germline V gene encodes CDR1 KGHSH and CDR2 LQKENI. The DNA for the CDR3 is TGTGCCAGCTCACCAAGGGCAGATAACTATGGCTACACCTCC. Its translation is CASSPRADNYGYTS.

This clonotype was detected many times. The chain combines TRBV29-1 with TRBJ2-5; D unresolved. Germline-derived CDR1 and CDR2 are SQVTM and ANQGSEA. Trimming removed 5 bases at V and 1 base at J, with 5 bases between. The CDR3 consists of 11 residues. Here the CDR3 reads CSVTAQETQYF. CDR3 DNA sequence: TGCAGCGTTACTGCCCAAGAGACCCAGTACTTC.

This clonotype occurred many times. The chain couples TRBV7-8 to TRBJ2-7; D tentatively reads TRBD1 or TRBD2 (6 bases each). V shed 5 bases and J shed 4 bases, with 21 bases lying between them. Germline V gives CDR1 SGHVS, CDR2 FQNEAQ. CDR3 size: 16 residues. The CDR3 nucleotides read TGTGCCAGCAGCCGCTATAGGCCAGGGGCGGGATACGAGCAGTACTTC. Translated, it gives CASSRYRPGAGYEQYF.

Comments on this clonotype: A much larger clone lies a single base off, so this may be a read error. The CDR3 carries no conserved terminal phenylalanine or tryptophan, so it likely arises from a read error. The V call is TRBV9, the J call TRBJ2-3; D could derive from TRBD1 or TRBD2 (5 bases each). The CDR3 runs to 14 residues. The germline CDR1 and CDR2 sequences are SGDLS and YYNGEE. With 2 bases removed from V and 5 bases from J, the gap between germline ends came to 12 bases. CDR3 sequence: CASSVGPRGDTQYS. CDR3 coding DNA: TGTGCCAGCAGCGTGGGACCCAGAGGAGATACGCAGTATTCT.

This clonotype was detected ten times or more. J is TRBJ2-5 and V is TRBV29-1, with a possible D match to TRBD1 (5 bases). The germline V and J ends were trimmed by 0 bases and 4 bases, with 18 bases remaining between them. The CDR3 contains 16 residues. The germline gives CDR1 SQVTM, CDR2 ANQGSEA. CDR3: CSVEDPLKGYRETQYF. The CDR3 nucleotides read TGCAGCGTTGAAGACCCCCTAAAGGGGTACCGAGAGACCCAGTACTTC.

This clonotype has a count of ten or more. The rearrangement links TRBV7-2 to TRBJ1-5; weak D call: TRBD1 (5 bases). Trimming cost V 5 bases and J 4 bases, with 12 bases left between them. The CDR3 consists of 14 residues. Germline V gene lookup returns CDR1 SGHTA and CDR2 FQGNSA. This chain's CDR3 is CASSGGTVNQPQHF. The CDR3, as DNA: TGTGCCAGCAGCGGCGGGACGGTAAATCAGCCCCAGCATTTT.

There are many counts of this clonotype. V usage is TRBV27 and J usage is TRBJ2-7, with 7 bases fitting TRBD1. CDR3 length: 13 residues. Germline lookup yields CDR1 MNHEY and CDR2 SMNVEV (reference sequence). Trimming removed 6 bases from V and 6 bases from J; junction bases left unmatched: 8. In DNA, the CDR3 is TGTGCCAGCAGCCAAGGGACAGCTGGCGAGCAGTACTTC. Its protein product is CASSQGTAGEQYF.

This clonotype was found many times. V usage is TRBV20-1 and J usage is TRBJ2-3, with 9 bases lining up with TRBD2. Trimming at V came to 1 base and at J to 5 bases, leaving 10 bases not matched to a gene. CDR3 size: 16 residues. Germline values: CDR1 DFQATT, CDR2 SNEGSKA (reference sequence). The CDR3 region has the DNA TGCAGTGCTAGAGGAGGCGGGAGGGCCGGTAGAGATACGCAGTATTTT. It translates to CSARGGGRAGRDTQYF.

This clonotype was seen a handful of times. The chain employs TRBV6-5 and TRBJ1-2, with D possibly being TRBD1 (5 bases). V lost 0 bases to trimming and J lost 2 bases, with 10 bases between them. Germline CDR1 reads MNHEY; CDR2 reads SVGAGI. The CDR3 has 15 residues. CDR3 in amino acids: CASSYSRGINYGYTF. The CDR3 DNA reads as TGTGCCAGCAGTTACTCGCGGGGGATAAACTATGGCTACACCTTC.

This clonotype has a count of ten or more. The rearrangement joins TRBV20-1 to TRBJ2-7, with 8 nucleotides matching TRBD2. The CDR3 covers 15 residues. Unmatched junction bases numbered 15, after V lost 6 bases and J lost 5 bases. The germline V gene has CDR1 DFQATT and CDR2 SNEGSKA (reference sequence). CDR3 residues: CSAQPLTIAGHEQYF. In DNA form, the CDR3 reads TGCAGTGCCCAACCCTTGACAATAGCGGGACACGAGCAGTACTTC.

In this sample, this clonotype turned up many times. The chain carries TRBV4-1 and TRBJ2-7; 11 positions match TRBD2. This CDR3 has 17 amino acids. V was pared by 0 bases and J by 0 bases, with 4 bases of the junction left unmatched. The germline V gene has CDR1 MGHRA and CDR2 YSYEKL. CDR3 sequence reads: CASSQDWTSGRSYEQYF. The CDR3 DNA is TGCGCCAGCAGCCAAGATTGGACTAGCGGGCGCTCCTACGAGCAGTACTTC.

In this sample, this clonotype turned up many times. J is TRBJ2-7 and V is TRBV7-8; D is uncertain. Deletions cut 7 bases from V and 6 bases from J, with 19 bases between. CDR3 length equals 14 residues. Per germline, CDR1 SGHVS and CDR2 FQNEAQ. DNA for the CDR3: TGTGCCAGCAACCCATCGGGTGTTAGTCGCGAGCAGTACTTC. Its protein product is CASNPSGVSREQYF.

Ten or more counts support this clonotype. The rearrangement uses TRBV11-2 and TRBJ2-1; 9 bases map to TRBD2. Per germline, CDR1 SGHAT and CDR2 FQNNGV. CDR3 length: 17 residues. Losses at the gene ends were 3 bases for V and 9 bases for J; bases not matched to a gene: 15. The CDR3 region has the DNA TGTGCCAGCAGCTTCAGGGACATGGTCGCGGGAGGGAGTGAGCAGTTCTTC. Translation gives CASSFRDMVAGGSEQFF.

In its sample, this clonotype was seen many times. V usage is TRBV20-1 and J usage is TRBJ2-3; TRBD2 agrees at 9 bases. This CDR3 has 14 residues. Trimming at V came to 6 bases and at J to 1 base, leaving 5 bases not matched to a gene. CDR1 is DFQATT, CDR2 SNEGSKA, per germline (reference sequence). This CDR3 reads CSAEREVGTDTQYF. Written as DNA, the CDR3 is TGCAGTGCCGAGCGGGAGGTGGGCACAGATACGCAGTATTTT.

This clonotype appeared many times. The V gene is TRBV10-3, the J gene TRBJ2-1, with D unresolved. From germline, CDR1 is ENHRY and CDR2 SYGVKD. V was trimmed by 6 bases and J by 0 bases, leaving 18 bases between them. This CDR3 region has 17 residues. The chain's CDR3 is CAIRGPEDRDSYNEQFF. For the CDR3, the DNA is TGTGCCATCAGGGGCCCTGAGGATCGCGACTCCTACAATGAGCAGTTCTTC.

This clonotype showed up many times. This chain connects TRBV2 to TRBJ2-7; 11 nucleotides match TRBD2. This CDR3 is 14 amino acids long. The J segment lost 6 bases and the V segment lost 6 bases, leaving 7 bases of the junction unmatched. Germline CDR1 reads SNHLY; CDR2 reads FYNNEI. The CDR3, as DNA: TGTGCCAGCAGAGTCTATAGCGGGAGGGGCGAGCAGTACTTC. Its protein is CASRVYSGRGEQYF.

With respect to this clonotype: A much larger clone lies a single base off, so this may be a read error. This chain connects TRBV19 to TRBJ2-5, with 8 bases fitting TRBD1. Germline CDR1 reads LNHDA; CDR2 reads SQIVND (reference sequence). This CDR3 is built from 15 residues. The CDR3 coding sequence is TGTGCCAGTAGGTCGACAGGGGAACGACAAGAGACCCGGTACTTC. It translates to CASRSTGERQETRYF.

This clonotype was detected a few times. With a much larger clone just one base away, this may be a read error. J is TRBJ2-3 and V is TRBV20-1; 7 positions match TRBD2. CDR1 is DFQATT, CDR2 SNEGSKA, per germline (reference sequence). The CDR3 is 14 amino acids. Trimming at V came to 0 bases and at J to 5 bases, leaving 5 bases not matched to a gene. The CDR3 sequence is CSARDRAGVDTQYF. Here the CDR3 DNA reads TGCAGTGCTAGAGATCGCGCGGGAGTAGATACGCAGTATTTT.

This clonotype has more than one count but fewer than ten. V and J are TRBV28 and TRBJ2-7, with TRBD2 as a possible D gene (5 bases). CDR3 length: 15 residues. The germline V gene encodes CDR1 MDHEN and CDR2 SYDVKM. V was clipped by 2 bases and J by 1 base, with 12 bases between them. Written as DNA, the CDR3 is TGTGCCAGCAGTTTACTGGGCAGCGGTTCCTACGAGCAGTACTTC. It is translated as CASSLLGSGSYEQYF.

In its sample, this clonotype was seen many times. The V and J genes are TRBV20-1 and TRBJ2-1; 10 bases map to TRBD2. The ends lost 5 bases at V and 7 bases at J; junction bases unmatched: 11. Looked up from germline, CDR1 is DFQATT and CDR2 is SNEGSKA (reference sequence). This CDR3 has 15 amino acids. The CDR3 region is CSAPPLAGVRNEQFF. The CDR3 coding sequence is TGCAGTGCTCCTCCTCTAGCGGGAGTTAGAAATGAGCAGTTCTTC.

V usage is TRBV7-9 and J usage is TRBJ1-6; no firm D call. V was pared by 8 bases and J by 1 base, with 12 bases between. The CDR3 extends over 15 amino acids. In germline, CDR1 is SEHNR, CDR2 FQNEAQ (reference sequence). CDR3 loop: CASGSADSYNSPLHF. The CDR3 DNA is TGTGCCAGCGGTTCAGCCGATTCCTATAATTCACCCCTCCACTTT.

At least ten counts were recorded for this clonotype. The gene calls are TRBV20-1 and TRBJ2-7, with 9 bases lining up with TRBD2. The germline V gene encodes CDR1 DFQATT and CDR2 SNEGSKA (reference sequence). V shed 6 bases, J shed 3 bases, and the junction held 9 bases outside the gene matches. The CDR3 is 14 residues long. The CDR3 DNA reads TGCAGTGCCCGATTGGGACTAGCAGGCTACGAGCAGTACTTC. This translates into CSARLGLAGYEQYF.

This clonotype was recorded many times. The V gene is TRBV4-1, the J gene TRBJ2-7; 12 bases are shared with TRBD2. Losses at the gene ends were 4 bases for V and 2 bases for J; bases not matched to a gene: 6. Germline CDR1 reads MGHRA; CDR2 reads YSYEKL. The CDR3 is made up of 16 amino acids. The CDR3 loop is CASSPLRLAGAYEQYF. The CDR3, as DNA: TGCGCCAGCAGCCCGTTAAGACTAGCGGGAGCCTACGAGCAGTACTTC.

Points on this clonotype: This may be a read error: a much more frequent sequence differs by one nucleotide. The chain carries TRBV3-1 and TRBJ2-7; TRBD2 is a possible D gene (5 bases). The germline V gene encodes CDR1 LGHDT and CDR2 YNNKEL (reference sequence). The CDR3 length is 11 residues. DNA of the CDR3: TGTACCAGCGCACGCGGGTACGAGCAGTACTTC. Encoded protein: CTSARGYEQYF.

The table lists this clonotype with a few counts. The chain combines TRBV20-1 with TRBJ2-7; the D is unclear. The CDR3 runs to 13 residues. V lost 5 bases and J 3 bases, leaving 14 bases between the germline ends. Germline V CDR1 and CDR2: DFQATT, SNEGSKA (reference sequence). As DNA, the CDR3 is TGCAGTGCTTCCCGACCGGCGAACTACGAGCAGTACTTC. Translation gives CSASRPANYEQYF.

This clonotype was seen at least ten times. The genes are TRBV29-1 and TRBJ2-1; D remains ambiguous. Germline assignment: CDR1 SQVTM and CDR2 ANQGSEA. V was trimmed by 3 bases and J by 6 bases, leaving 12 bases between them. The CDR3 covers 13 residues. CDR3 sequence (DNA): TGCAGCGTTGATTCCGCGTTGCGCAATGAGCAGTTCTTC. Its translation: CSVDSALRNEQFF.

The sample holds many counts of this clonotype. V usage is TRBV20-1 and J usage is TRBJ1-5; 7 bases align to TRBD1. J lost 4 bases, V lost 0 bases, and 6 bases had no gene match. Germline loops: CDR1 DFQATT, CDR2 SNEGSKA (reference sequence). This CDR3 has 15 residues. CDR3 nucleotide sequence: TGCAGTGCTAGAGATGGGAGGGGGCGAAATCAGCCCCAGCATTTT. Protein sequence: CSARDGRGRNQPQHF.